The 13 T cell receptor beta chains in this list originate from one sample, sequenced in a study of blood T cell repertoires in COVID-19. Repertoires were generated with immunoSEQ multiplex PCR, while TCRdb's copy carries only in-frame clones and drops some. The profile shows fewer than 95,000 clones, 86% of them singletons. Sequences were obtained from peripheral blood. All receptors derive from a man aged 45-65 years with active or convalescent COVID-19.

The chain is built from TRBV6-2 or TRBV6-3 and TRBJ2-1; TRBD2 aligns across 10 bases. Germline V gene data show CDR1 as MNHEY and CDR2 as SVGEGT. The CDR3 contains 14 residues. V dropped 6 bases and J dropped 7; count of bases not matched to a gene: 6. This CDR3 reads CASSGTSARNEQFF. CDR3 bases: TGTGCCAGCAGCGGGACTAGCGCCCGAAATGAGCAGTTCTTC.

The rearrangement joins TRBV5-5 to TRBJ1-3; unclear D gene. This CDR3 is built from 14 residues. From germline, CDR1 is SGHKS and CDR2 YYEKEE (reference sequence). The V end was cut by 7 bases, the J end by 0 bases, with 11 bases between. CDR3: CASGYYSSGNTIYF. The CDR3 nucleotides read TGTGCCAGCGGATATTACAGCTCTGGAAACACCATATATTTT.

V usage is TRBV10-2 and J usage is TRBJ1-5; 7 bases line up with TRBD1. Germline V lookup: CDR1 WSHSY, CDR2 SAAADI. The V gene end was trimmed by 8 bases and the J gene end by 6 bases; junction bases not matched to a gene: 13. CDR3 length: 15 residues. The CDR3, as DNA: TGCGCCAGCGCACAGGGGCCCTTGCTGGTTCAGCCCCAGCATTTT. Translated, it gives CASAQGPLLVQPQHF.

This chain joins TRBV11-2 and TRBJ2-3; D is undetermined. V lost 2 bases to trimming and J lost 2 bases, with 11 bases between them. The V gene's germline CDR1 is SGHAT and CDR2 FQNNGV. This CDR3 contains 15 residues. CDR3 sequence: CASSLTGTTTDTQYF. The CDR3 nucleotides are TGTGCCAGCAGCTTAACTGGCACTACCACAGATACGCAGTATTTT. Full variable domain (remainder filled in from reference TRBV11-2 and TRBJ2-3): EAGVAQSPRYKIIEKRQSVAFWCNPISGHATLYWYQQILGQGPKLLIQFQNNGVVDDSQLPKDRFSAERLKGVDSTLKIQPAKLEDSAVYLCASSLTGTTTDTQYFGPGTRLTVL.

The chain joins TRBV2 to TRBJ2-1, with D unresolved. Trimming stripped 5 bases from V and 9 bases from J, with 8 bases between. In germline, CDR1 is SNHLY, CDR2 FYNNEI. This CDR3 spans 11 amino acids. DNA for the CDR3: TGTGCCAGCAGTAGAGAGGTTGAGCAGTTCTTC. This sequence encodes CASSREVEQFF.

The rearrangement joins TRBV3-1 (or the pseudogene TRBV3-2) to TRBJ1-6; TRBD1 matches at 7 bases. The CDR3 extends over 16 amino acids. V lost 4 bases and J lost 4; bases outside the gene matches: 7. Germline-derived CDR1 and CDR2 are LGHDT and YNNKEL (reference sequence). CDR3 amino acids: CASSPRRGQYNSPLHF. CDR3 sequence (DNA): TGTGCCAGCAGCCCCCGAAGGGGACAGTATAATTCACCCCTCCACTTT.

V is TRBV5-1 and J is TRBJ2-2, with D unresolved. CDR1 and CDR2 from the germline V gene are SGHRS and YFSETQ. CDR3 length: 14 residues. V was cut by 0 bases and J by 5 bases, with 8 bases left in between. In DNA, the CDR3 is TGCGCCAGCAGCTTGGCCTCTGAGACCGGGGAGCTGTTTTTT. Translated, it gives CASSLASETGELFF.

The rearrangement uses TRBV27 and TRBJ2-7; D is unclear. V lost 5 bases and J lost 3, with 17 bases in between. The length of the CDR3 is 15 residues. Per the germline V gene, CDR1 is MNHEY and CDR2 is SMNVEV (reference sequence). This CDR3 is CASSQTRSAFYEQYF. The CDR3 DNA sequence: TGTGCCAGCAGTCAAACACGGAGCGCCTTCTACGAGCAGTACTTC.

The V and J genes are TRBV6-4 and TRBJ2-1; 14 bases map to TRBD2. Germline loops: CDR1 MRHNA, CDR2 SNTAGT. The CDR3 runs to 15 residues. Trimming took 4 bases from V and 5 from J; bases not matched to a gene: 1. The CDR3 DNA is TGTGCCAGCAGTGGGGGACTAGCGGGAGACAATGAGCAGTTCTTC. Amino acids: CASSGGLAGDNEQFF.

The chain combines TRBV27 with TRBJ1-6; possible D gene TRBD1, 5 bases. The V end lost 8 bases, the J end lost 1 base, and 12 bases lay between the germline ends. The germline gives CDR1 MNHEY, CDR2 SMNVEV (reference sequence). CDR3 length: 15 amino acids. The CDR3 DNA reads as TGTGCCAGCGGAATTTCAGGGTCCTATAATTCACCCCTCCACTTT. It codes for CASGISGSYNSPLHF.

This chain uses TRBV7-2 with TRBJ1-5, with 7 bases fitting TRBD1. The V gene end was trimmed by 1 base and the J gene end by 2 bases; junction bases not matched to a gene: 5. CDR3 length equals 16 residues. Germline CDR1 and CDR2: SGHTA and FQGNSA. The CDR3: CASSLDPTGGNQPQHF. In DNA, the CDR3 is TGTGCCAGCAGCTTAGACCCCACAGGGGGCAATCAGCCCCAGCATTTT.

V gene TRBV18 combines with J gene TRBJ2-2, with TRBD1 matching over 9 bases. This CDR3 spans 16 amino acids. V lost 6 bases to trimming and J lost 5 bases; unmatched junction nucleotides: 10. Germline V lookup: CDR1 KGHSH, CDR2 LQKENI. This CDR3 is CASSPPGQGRTGELFF. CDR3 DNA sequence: TGTGCCAGCTCTCCGCCGGGACAGGGACGAACCGGGGAGCTGTTTTTT.

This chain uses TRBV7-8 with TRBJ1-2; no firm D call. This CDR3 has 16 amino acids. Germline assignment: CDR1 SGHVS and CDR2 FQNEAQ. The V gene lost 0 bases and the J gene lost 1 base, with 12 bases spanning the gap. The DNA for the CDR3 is TGTGCCAGCAGCTTAGCGGGCCAGGCCAATAACTATGGCTACACCTTC. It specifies CASSLAGQANNYGYTF.